This T cell receptor beta chain is drawn from a study of cytomegalovirus exposure and HLA in healthy donors. On the study more broadly: Roughly 180 million T cells yielded 110 million or so unique TCR beta sequences in earlier analysis. General study points: Rarity held for most TCR sequences, but there were some public TCRs that occurred in many donors. Both high specificity and high sensitivity reportedly marked the classifier's diagnosis of cytomegalovirus status.

The J segment lost 4 bases and the V segment lost 5 bases, leaving 6 bases of the junction unmatched. Germline CDR1 reads SGHAT; CDR2 reads FQNNGV. CDR3 size: 15 residues. As concerns this clone: Its specificity is unknown.

In the PCR, 60 Vbeta and 13 Jbeta primers were used. Assay: immunoSEQ multiplex PCR; the TCRdb copy retains only in-frame clones and omits some. The table includes some 180,000 clones, roughly 68% detected once. V usage is TRBV11-2 and J usage is TRBJ2-3; 10 bases match TRBD2. Sequenced material: PBMCs. The sequence was collected from a woman aged 30 to 39 in good health and CMV-seronegative. The CDR3 DNA sequence: TGTGCCAGCAGCGAGGCCCTAGCGGGGGCAGATACGCAGTATTTT. Protein product: CASSEALAGADTQYF.